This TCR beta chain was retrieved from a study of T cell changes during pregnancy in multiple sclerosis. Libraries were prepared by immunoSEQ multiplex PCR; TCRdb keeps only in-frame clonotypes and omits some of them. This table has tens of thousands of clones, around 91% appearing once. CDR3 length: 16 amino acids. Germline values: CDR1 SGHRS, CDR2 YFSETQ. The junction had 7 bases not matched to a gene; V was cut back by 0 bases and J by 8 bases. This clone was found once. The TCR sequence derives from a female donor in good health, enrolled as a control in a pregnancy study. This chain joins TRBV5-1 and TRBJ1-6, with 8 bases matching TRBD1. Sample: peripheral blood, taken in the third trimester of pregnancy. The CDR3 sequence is CASSLAGGNADSPLHF. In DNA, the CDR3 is TGCGCCAGCAGCTTGGCAGGGGGCAATGCAGATTCACCCCTCCACTTT. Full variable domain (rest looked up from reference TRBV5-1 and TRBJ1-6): KAGVTQTPRYLIKTRGQQVTLSCSPISGHRSVSWYQQTPGQGLQFLFEYFSETQRNKGNFPGRFSGRQFSNSRSEMNVSTLELGDSALYLCASSLAGGNADSPLHFGNGTRLTVT.